This record covers a single TCR beta chain. Other DNA sequences in the sample encode the same CDR3. This sample was included in a study of T cell changes during pregnancy in multiple sclerosis. Profiled with immunoSEQ multiplex PCR; TCRdb holds only in-frame clones, not every one. The sample lists approximately 63,000 clones; more than 85% were seen once. Between the trimmed V and J ends, which lost 3 bases and 6 bases, there was a span of 9 bases. CDR3 length equals 12 residues. CDR1 MNHEY and CDR2 SMNVEV come from the germline V gene (reference sequence). Sequencing used CD8+ T cells from peripheral blood mononuclear cells, obtained in the third trimester of pregnancy. The source is a female donor with multiple sclerosis, enrolled in a pregnancy study. The chain carries TRBV27 and TRBJ2-7; maybe TRBD1 (6 bases). The CDR3 DNA reads as TGTGCCAGCAGTTTGACAGGTGGCGAGCAGTACTTC. It is translated as CASSLTGGEQYF.